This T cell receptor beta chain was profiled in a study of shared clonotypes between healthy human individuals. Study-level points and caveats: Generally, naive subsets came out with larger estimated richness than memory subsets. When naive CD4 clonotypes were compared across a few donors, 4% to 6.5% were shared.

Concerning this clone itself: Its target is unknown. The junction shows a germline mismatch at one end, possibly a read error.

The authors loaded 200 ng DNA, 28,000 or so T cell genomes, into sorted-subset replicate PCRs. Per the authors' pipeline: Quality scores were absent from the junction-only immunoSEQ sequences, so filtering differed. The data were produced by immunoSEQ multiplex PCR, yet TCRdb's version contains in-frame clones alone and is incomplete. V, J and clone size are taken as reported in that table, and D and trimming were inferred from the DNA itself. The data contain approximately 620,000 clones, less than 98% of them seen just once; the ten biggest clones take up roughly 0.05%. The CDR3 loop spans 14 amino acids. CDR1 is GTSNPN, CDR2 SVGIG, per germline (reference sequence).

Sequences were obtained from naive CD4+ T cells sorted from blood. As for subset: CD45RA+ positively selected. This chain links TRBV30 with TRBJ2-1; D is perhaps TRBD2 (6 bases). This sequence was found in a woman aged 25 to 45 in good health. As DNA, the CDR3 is TGTGTCTGGAGCGCTACTAGCTTCTACAATGAGCAGTTCTTC. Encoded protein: CVWSATSFYNEQFF.